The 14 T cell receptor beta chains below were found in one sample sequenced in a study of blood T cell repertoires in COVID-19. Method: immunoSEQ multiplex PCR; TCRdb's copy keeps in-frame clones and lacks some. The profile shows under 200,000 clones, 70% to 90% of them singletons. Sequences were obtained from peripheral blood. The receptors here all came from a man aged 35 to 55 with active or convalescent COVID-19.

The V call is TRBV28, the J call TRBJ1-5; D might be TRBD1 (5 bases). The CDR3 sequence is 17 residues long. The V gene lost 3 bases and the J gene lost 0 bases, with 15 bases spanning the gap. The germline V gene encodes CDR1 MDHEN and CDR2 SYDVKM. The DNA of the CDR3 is TGTGCCAGCAGTTTCCACCGTGGGGCTAATAGCAATCAGCCCCAGCATTTT. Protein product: CASSFHRGANSNQPQHF.

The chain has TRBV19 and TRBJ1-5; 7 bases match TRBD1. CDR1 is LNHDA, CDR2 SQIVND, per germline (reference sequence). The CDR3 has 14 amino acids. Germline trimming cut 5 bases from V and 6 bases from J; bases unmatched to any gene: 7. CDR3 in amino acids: CASSPSGGSQPQHF. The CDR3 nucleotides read TGTGCCAGTAGTCCATCAGGGGGATCTCAGCCCCAGCATTTT.

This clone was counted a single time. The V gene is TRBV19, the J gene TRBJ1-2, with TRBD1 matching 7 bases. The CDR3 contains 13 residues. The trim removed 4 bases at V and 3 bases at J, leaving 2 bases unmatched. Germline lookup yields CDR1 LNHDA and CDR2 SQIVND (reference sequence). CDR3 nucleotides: TGTGCCAGTAGTAGACAGGGACACTATGGCTACACCTTC. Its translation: CASSRQGHYGYTF.

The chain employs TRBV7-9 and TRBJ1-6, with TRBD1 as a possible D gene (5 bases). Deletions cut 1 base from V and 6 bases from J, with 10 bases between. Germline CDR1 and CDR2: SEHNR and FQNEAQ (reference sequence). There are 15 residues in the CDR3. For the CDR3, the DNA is TGTGCCAGCAGCTTAGATTGGGGGGGTAATTCACCCCTCCACTTT. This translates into CASSLDWGGNSPLHF.

The CDR3 DNA is TGTGCCAGCAGTCGTCTCGGGACAGCTAGCACAGATACGCAGTATTTT. Its translation is CASSRLGTASTDTQYF. The genes are TRBV7-6 and TRBJ2-3; 7 bases are a match to TRBD1. V dropped 6 bases and J dropped 0; count of bases not matched to a gene: 9. Germline CDR1 reads SGHVS; CDR2 reads FNYEAQ. This CDR3 has 16 amino acids.

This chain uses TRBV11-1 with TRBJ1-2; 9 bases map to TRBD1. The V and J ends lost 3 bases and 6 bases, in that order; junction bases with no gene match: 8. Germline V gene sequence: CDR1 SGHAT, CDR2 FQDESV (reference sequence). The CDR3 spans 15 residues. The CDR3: CASSLGTGLNDGYTF. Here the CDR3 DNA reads TGTGCCAGCAGCTTGGGGACAGGGTTGAACGATGGCTACACCTTC.

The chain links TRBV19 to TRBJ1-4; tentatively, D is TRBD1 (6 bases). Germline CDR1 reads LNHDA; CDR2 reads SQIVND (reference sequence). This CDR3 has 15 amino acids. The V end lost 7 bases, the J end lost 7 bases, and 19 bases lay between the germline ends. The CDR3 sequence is CASTDHRAHPEKLFF. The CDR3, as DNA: TGTGCCAGTACGGACCACAGGGCCCACCCTGAAAAACTGTTTTTT.

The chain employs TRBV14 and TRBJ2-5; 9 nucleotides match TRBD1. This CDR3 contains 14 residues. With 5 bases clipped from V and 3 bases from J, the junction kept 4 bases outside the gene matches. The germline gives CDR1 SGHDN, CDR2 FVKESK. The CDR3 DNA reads TGTGCCAGCAGCGACGGACAGGGGAAAGAGACCCAGTACTTC. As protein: CASSDGQGKETQYF. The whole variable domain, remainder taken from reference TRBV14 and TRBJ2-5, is EAGVTQFPSHSVIEKGQTVTLRCDPISGHDNLYWYRRVMGKEIKFLLHFVKESKQDESGMPNNRFLAERTGGTYSTLKVQPAELEDSGVYFCASSDGQGKETQYFGPGTRLLVL.

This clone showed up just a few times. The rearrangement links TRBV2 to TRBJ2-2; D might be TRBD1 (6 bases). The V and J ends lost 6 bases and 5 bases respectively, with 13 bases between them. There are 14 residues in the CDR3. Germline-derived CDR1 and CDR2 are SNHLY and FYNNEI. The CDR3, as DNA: TGTGCCAGCAGGGAGCAACAGGGTACCGGGGAGCTGTTTTTT. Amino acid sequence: CASREQQGTGELFF.

The CDR3 is CASSQRQQRDTGELFF. The DNA for the CDR3 is TGCGCCAGCAGCCAGCGACAGCAACGGGACACCGGGGAGCTGTTTTTT. The chain recombines TRBV5-1 with TRBJ2-2; perhaps TRBD1 as D (5 bases). The CDR3 spans 16 residues. In germline, CDR1 is SGHRS, CDR2 YFSETQ. The ends were cut back, 4 bases at V and 3 bases at J, with 16 bases in the middle.

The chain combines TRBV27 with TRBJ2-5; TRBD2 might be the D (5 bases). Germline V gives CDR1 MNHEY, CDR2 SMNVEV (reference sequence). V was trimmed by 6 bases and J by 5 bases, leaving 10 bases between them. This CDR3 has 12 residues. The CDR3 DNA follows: TGTGCCAGCAGCCATTCGGGGGAGACCCAGTACTTC. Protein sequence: CASSHSGETQYF.

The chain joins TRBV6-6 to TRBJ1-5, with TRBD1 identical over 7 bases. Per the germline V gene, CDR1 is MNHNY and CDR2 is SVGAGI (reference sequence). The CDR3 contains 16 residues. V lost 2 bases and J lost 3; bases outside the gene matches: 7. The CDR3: CASSYPPTGNNQPQHF. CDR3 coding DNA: TGTGCCAGCAGTTACCCCCCGACAGGGAACAATCAGCCCCAGCATTTT.

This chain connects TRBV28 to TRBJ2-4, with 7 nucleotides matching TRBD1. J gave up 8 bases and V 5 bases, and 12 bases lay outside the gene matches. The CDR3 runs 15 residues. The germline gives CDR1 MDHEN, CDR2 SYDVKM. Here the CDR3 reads CASSRTGDLTDIQYF. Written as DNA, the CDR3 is TGTGCCAGCAGTCGTACAGGGGATCTGACGGACATTCAGTACTTC.

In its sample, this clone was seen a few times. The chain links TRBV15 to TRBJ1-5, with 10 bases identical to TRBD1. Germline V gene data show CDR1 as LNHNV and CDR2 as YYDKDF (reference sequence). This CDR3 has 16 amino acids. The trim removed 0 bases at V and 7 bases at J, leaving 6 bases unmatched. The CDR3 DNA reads TGTGCCACCAGCAGAGATTTAGGACAGGGGGGACAGCCCCAGCATTTT. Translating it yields CATSRDLGQGGQPQHF.